The rows below give T cell receptor beta chains drawn from one sample of a study of blood T cell repertoires in COVID-19. Generated by immunoSEQ multiplex PCR, the TCRdb table keeps only in-frame clones and is missing some. Among approximately 140,000 clones listed, around 87% were seen once. Sequenced: peripheral blood. These TCRs come from a woman between 40 and 50 years old with acute or convalescent COVID-19. The CDR3 runs from the conserved cysteine through the conserved F or W. D genes are given only for firm matches. For some rows the clone size is stated as once, few or many, or as a class when expanded; others skip it.

-,12,-,TRBJ1-5,TRBV7-9,TGTGCCAGCAGCTGGAGGTATCAGCCCCAGCATTTT,CASSWRYQPQHF
-,14,once,TRBJ2-5,TRBV6-1,TGTGCCAGCAGGCCCGACAGGCTCTCCGGGACCCAGTACTTC,CASRPDRLSGTQYF
-,16,-,TRBJ2-7,TRBV6-2/TRBV6-3,TGTGCCAGCAGTTACGTCTTGGGCATCCGCTCCTACGAGCAGTACTTC,CASSYVLGIRSYEQYF
TRBD1,15,once,TRBJ2-1,TRBV2,TGTGCCAGCAGATACGGGACAGGGGGCGGGAATGAGCAGTTCTTC,CASRYGTGGGNEQFF
-,16,few,TRBJ1-6,TRBV2,TGTGCCAGCAGTGCCGGAACAGGGTTAAATGAATCACCCCTCCACTTT,CASSAGTGLNESPLHF
-,13,-,TRBJ1-5,TRBV25-1,TGTGCCAGCAGTTGGGGAGTTAATCAGCCCCAGCATTTT,CASSWGVNQPQHF
-,12,-,TRBJ2-7,TRBV12-5,TGTGCTAGTGGTTTGGGTTACTACGAGCAGTACTTC,CASGLGYYEQYF
TRBD2,15,-,TRBJ2-7,TRBV6-5,TGTGCCAGCAGGAAGGGACTAGCGGGGGACTACGAGCAGTACTTC,CASRKGLAGDYEQYF
TRBD2,17,-,TRBJ2-3,TRBV27,TGTGCCAGCAGTTTATCCCTAGCGGGGGAGAGCACAGATACGCAGTATTTT,CASSLSLAGESTDTQYF
TRBD2,15,few,TRBJ2-7,TRBV9,TGTGCCAGCAGCGTTACGGCTAGCGGGAGGAGGGGGCAGTACTTC,CASSVTASGRRGQYF
-,17,-,TRBJ1-2,TRBV4-3,TGCGCCAGCAGCCCGGCTAGGGGGGGGGATGTTACCTATGGCTACACCTTC,CASSPARGGDVTYGYTF
TRBD2,16,-,TRBJ2-5,TRBV4-1,TGCGCCAGCAGCCAAGGTAGCGGGGGAGCTTGGGAGACCCAGTACTTC,CASSQGSGGAWETQYF
-,11,-,TRBJ2-3,TRBV20-1,TGCTTACTAGGGTGGGGAGATACGCAGTATTTT,CLLGWGDTQYF
TRBD1,14,-,TRBJ1-4,TRBV2,TGTGCCAGCAGTGGACAGGGGATTAATGAAAAACTGTTTTTT,CASSGQGINEKLFF
TRBD2,17,few,TRBJ2-2,TRBV2,TGTGCCAGCACCGAGTCGGGACTAGCGGCCGGCACCGGGGAGCTGTTTTTT,CASTESGLAAGTGELFF
TRBD1,14,-,TRBJ1-6,TRBV6-5,TGTGCCAGCAGTCCTGGACAGGGGAATTCACCCCTCCACTTT,CASSPGQGNSPLHF
TRBD1,16,-,TRBJ1-1,TRBV5-4,TGTGCCAGCAGCTTGGGGGACAGGGGCTTGAACACTGAAGCTTTCTTT,CASSLGDRGLNTEAFF
-,15,-,TRBJ1-4,TRBV4-3,TGCGCCAGCAGCCAGACGACAAATGGGCATGAAAAACTGTTTTTT,CASSQTTNGHEKLFF
-,15,-,TRBJ2-3,TRBV6-2/TRBV6-3,TGTGCCAGCAGTTACAGCCGCCAGGGGCCAGATACGCAGTATTTT,CASSYSRQGPDTQYF
-,14,-,TRBJ1-2,TRBV30,TGTGCCTGGGTAGGACCGGGACACGAGTATGGCTACACCTTC,CAWVGPGHEYGYTF
TRBD2,19,once,TRBJ2-2,TRBV2,TGTGCCAGCAGTGCGGCAACCTTTTTAACGGGAGGGCCCGGCGGGGAGCTGTTTTTT,CASSAATFLTGGPGGELFF
TRBD2,14,-,TRBJ2-3,TRBV25-1,TGTGCCAGCAGTGAATATAAGGGACTAGACACGCAGTATTTT,CASSEYKGLDTQYF
TRBD2,16,once,TRBJ2-3,TRBV5-6,TGTGCCAGCAGCCTTAGCGGGACGCTTTTCACAGATACGCAGTATTTT,CASSLSGTLFTDTQYF
TRBD1,15,once,TRBJ1-5,TRBV28,TGTGCCAGCAGACCAGGGGGGTCTACCAATCAGCCCCAGCATTTT,CASRPGGSTNQPQHF
TRBD2,15,-,TRBJ2-1,TRBV6-2/TRBV6-3,TGTGCCAGCAGCCGAAGACTAGCGGGGGTTTCTGAGCAGTTCTTC,CASSRRLAGVSEQFF
-,13,-,TRBJ1-4,TRBV9,TGTGCCAGCAGCGGACAGTTTAATGAAAAACTGTTTTTT,CASSGQFNEKLFF
TRBD1,15,-,TRBJ1-2,TRBV18,TGTGCCAGCTCACAGGGACAGGGGAGAAACTATGGCTACACCTTC,CASSQGQGRNYGYTF
-,14,once,TRBJ2-2,TRBV11-2,TGTGCCAGCAGCCCGACAGGATGGACCGGGGAGCTGTTTTTT,CASSPTGWTGELFF
TRBD1,15,-,TRBJ2-1,TRBV5-5,TGTGCCAGCAGCTTGTTAGACAGGGACTACAATGAGCAGTTCTTC,CASSLLDRDYNEQFF
-,16,-,TRBJ1-3,TRBV7-2,TGTGCCAGCAGCAGGTTCGGGGGGGAGTACGGAAACACCATATATTTT,CASSRFGGEYGNTIYF
-,15,-,TRBJ2-5,TRBV5-4,TGTGCCAGCAGCTCACCCACAGGGTTGGGGGAGACCCAGTACTTC,CASSSPTGLGETQYF
TRBD1,14,-,TRBJ1-1,TRBV10-3,TGTGCCATCAGTGGGGGGGACAGGGGGCCGGGAGCTTTCTTT,CAISGGDRGPGAFF
TRBD1,14,-,TRBJ1-1,TRBV5-4,TGTGCCAGCAGCGGGGGGACAGGGGTCACTGAAGCTTTCTTT,CASSGGTGVTEAFF
-,13,-,TRBJ1-1,TRBV7-2,TGTGCCAGCAGCTTCCGACAGACCCTCGAAGCTTTCTTT,CASSFRQTLEAFF
-,15,-,TRBJ1-5,TRBV28,TGTGCCAGCAGTTTGGCAGGGGCCGACAATCAGCCCCAGCATTTT,CASSLAGADNQPQHF